This TCR beta chain was sequenced in a study of vaccination effects on CD4 cells after COVID-19. Antigen-specific CD4+ T cells expanded by the ViraFEST assay with viral peptide pools were then sequenced. Culture lasted about ten days before CD4+ T cell isolation. Each participant received a vaccine that was either BNT162b2 or mRNA-1273, given as two doses. For each well, 2 million to 2.5 million PBMC were cultured with around 9.8 IU/ml IL-2 and 8.5 to 10 ug/ml peptides. A half-volume exchange with IL-2 medium occurred on days 3 and 7. TCRdb's copy holds only in-frame clones and misses some; the assay was immunoSEQ multiplex PCR. The sample holds about 61,000 clones, around 78% seen once. The germline CDR1 and CDR2 sequences are MDHEN and SYDVKM. V lost 4 bases, J lost 5 bases, and 20 bases lay in between. The CDR3 sequence is 16 residues long. For this clone: Its specificity is unknown.

The V and J genes are TRBV28 and TRBJ2-5, with D possibly TRBD1 on 6 matching bases. The starting material was CD4+ T cells from PBMCs cultured with HCoV-229E spike peptides, obtained after COVID-19 vaccination. The source of this sequence is a human donor who received a COVID-19 vaccine. CDR3 region: CASSSTGQSRRETQYF. DNA for the CDR3: TGTGCCAGCAGTTCGACCGGACAGTCCCGGCGCGAGACCCAGTACTTC. The full variable domain, its missing parts supplied by reference TRBV28 and TRBJ2-5, is DVKVTQSSRYLVKRTGEKVFLECVQDMDHENMFWYRQDPGLGLRLIYFSYDVKMKEKGDIPEGYSVSREKKERFSLILESASTNQTSMYLCASSSTGQSRRETQYFGPGTRLLVL.